A single T cell receptor beta chain is shown here with its context. Its antigen is still unknown. The sample carries other DNA sequences with the same CDR3. The sample belongs to a study of shared clonotypes between healthy human individuals. The authors split each subset's genomic DNA evenly across several immunoSEQ plates. Roughly 27,000 T cell genomes, or around 180 ng DNA, went into the sorted-subset replicate PCRs. Libraries were prepared by immunoSEQ multiplex PCR; TCRdb keeps only in-frame clonotypes and omits some of them. The sample holds around 2.5 million clones, 80% to 95% seen once. General study findings and limits: Apart from blood, nothing was sampled; tissue repertoires likely differ.

CDR1 and CDR2 from the germline V gene are SGHDT and YYEEEE. V dropped 0 bases and J dropped 2 bases, with 5 bases sitting between them. The CDR3 spans 13 residues. The V gene is TRBV5-6, the J gene TRBJ2-5; D gene ambiguous. Sequenced material: naive CD4+ T cells from PBMCs. Subset given: CD45RA+ positively selected. This receptor was obtained from a man between 18 and 29 years old in good health. Some clones in this sample may be carry-over from other donors' samples. CDR3 residues: CASSLGQQETQYF. CDR3 nucleotides: TGTGCCAGCAGCTTGGGACAACAAGAGACCCAGTACTTC.